These 5 T cell receptor beta chains originate from one sample sequenced in a study of T cells in Graves' hyperthyroidism and ophthalmopathy. Amplification of TCR beta CDR3 regions used RNA as the template. Using the HTBI primer set, a first-round RT-PCR was run on the TCR CDR3. Via MiXCR, TCRdb re-called the multiplex PCR reads, giving one row per CDR3 protein. The repertoire holds 300,000 to 450,000 distinct CDR3 sequences, with 15% to 20% as singletons. The sample comprised blood. The receptors stem from a woman in her thirties or forties with Graves' ophthalmopathy.

This clonotype was counted only a few times. A read error is possible here, since a much larger clone lies one base away. The chain couples TRBV6-1 to TRBJ1-5; no clear D gene. The CDR3 extends over 13 amino acids. Germline V gene data show CDR1 as MNHNS and CDR2 as SASEGT. This CDR3 reads CASMVVGNQPKHF. As DNA, the CDR3 is TGTGCCAGCATGGTCGTCGGCAATCAGCCCAAGCATTTT.

This clonotype occurred many times. This chain links TRBV6-1 with TRBJ1-5; the D is unclear. This CDR3 has 13 amino acids. With 3 bases removed from V and 0 bases from J, the gap between germline ends came to 3 bases. CDR1 is MNHNS, CDR2 SASEGT, per germline. The CDR3 DNA reads TGTGCCAGCAGTGATTATAGCAATCAGCCCCAGCATTTT. Protein: CASSDYSNQPQHF.

The chain couples TRBV30 to TRBJ2-5; D is uncertain. Germline loops: CDR1 GTSNPN, CDR2 SVGIG (reference sequence). The CDR3 extends over 13 amino acids. Trimming removed 0 bases from V and 5 bases from J, with 10 bases in between. CDR3 sequence (DNA): TGTGCCTGGAGTGTACAAGCTACCGAGACCCAGTACTTC. Amino acids: CAWSVQATETQYF. The full variable domain, in which reference TRBV30 and TRBJ2-5 provide the parts outside the CDR3, is SQTIHQWPATLVQPVGSPLSLECTVEGTSNPNLYWYRQAAGRGLQLLFYSVGIGQISSEVPQNLSASRPQDRQFILSSKKLLLSDSGFYLCAWSVQATETQYFGPGTRLLVL.

This clonotype occurred many times. V and J are TRBV5-1 and TRBJ2-5; TRBD2 aligns across 9 bases. V gave up 0 bases and J gave up 2 bases; unmatched junction bases: 2. CDR1 is SGHRS, CDR2 YFSETQ, per germline. The CDR3 loop spans 15 amino acids. The CDR3 region has the DNA TGCGCCAGCAGCTTGGGTACTAGCGGGCAAGAGACCCAGTACTTC. As protein: CASSLGTSGQETQYF.

About this clonotype: The junction departs from germline at one end; a sequencing error may be responsible. This chain connects TRBV12-3 or TRBV12-4 to TRBJ1-2; D not resolved. The CDR3 covers 13 residues. The CDR3 DNA sequence: TGTGCCAGCAGTTCGACGACACCCTATGACTACACCTTC. Protein: CASSSTTPYDYTF.